This entry lists 14 T cell receptor beta chains sequenced from one sample in a study of blood T cell repertoires in COVID-19. The assay was immunoSEQ multiplex PCR, and TCRdb's table has in-frame clones only and misses some. Of roughly 80,000 clones in the sample, around 85% were seen once. The specimen sequenced was peripheral blood. The receptor source for this set is a woman over 75 with active or convalescent COVID-19.

This clone came up a few times. The J gene is TRBJ1-6, the V gene TRBV7-8; D might be TRBD1 (5 bases). CDR3 length: 15 amino acids. Trimming pared 2 bases from V and 8 bases from J, leaving 13 bases between. Germline loops: CDR1 SGHVS, CDR2 FQNEAQ. CDR3 sequence (DNA): TGTGCCAGCAGCTTATTCAGGGTGGGGTATTCACCCCTCCACTTT. Protein: CASSLFRVGYSPLHF.

This chain uses TRBV5-4 with TRBJ1-2, with unresolved D. Germline values: CDR1 SGHNT, CDR2 YYREEE (reference sequence). V dropped 4 bases and J dropped 6 bases, with 16 bases sitting between them. The length of the CDR3 is 14 residues. CDR3 in DNA: TGTGCCAGCAGCCCCTCTCTGGAGTCTGATGGCTACACCTTC. It translates to CASSPSLESDGYTF.

The V gene is TRBV29-1, the J gene TRBJ2-3, with 8 bases fitting TRBD1. Losses at the gene ends were 4 bases for V and 7 bases for J; bases not matched to a gene: 4. Germline loops: CDR1 SQVTM, CDR2 ANQGSEA. The CDR3 sequence is 12 residues long. The CDR3 loop is CSVGQGLNTQYF. In nucleotides, the CDR3 is TGCAGCGTTGGACAGGGGTTGAATACGCAGTATTTT.

The rearrangement joins TRBV15 to TRBJ1-1; 11 nucleotides line up with TRBD1. V dropped 6 bases and J dropped 5; count of bases not matched to a gene: 8. Germline CDR1 LNHNV, CDR2 YYDKDF (reference sequence). This CDR3 comprises 15 residues. The CDR3 region has the DNA TGTGCCACCAGACCGGGGACAGGGGGAGCAACTGAAGCTTTCTTT. Its protein is CATRPGTGGATEAFF.

This chain uses TRBV2 with TRBJ1-2, with D tentatively TRBD1 (5 bases). Germline assignment: CDR1 SNHLY and CDR2 FYNNEI. The CDR3 runs to 13 residues. The V end lost 8 bases, the J end lost 4 bases, and 14 bases lay between the germline ends. The chain's CDR3 is CASLSRDFYGYTF. The CDR3 bases are TGTGCCAGCCTATCTAGGGACTTCTATGGCTACACCTTC.

The CDR3 spells CASSLDLKGLEQFF. The CDR3 coding sequence is TGTGCCAGCAGCTTAGATTTGAAGGGGCTTGAGCAGTTCTTC. V is TRBV7-6 and J is TRBJ2-1, with TRBD1 as a possible D gene (5 bases). This CDR3 region has 14 residues. The V and J ends lost 1 base and 9 bases respectively, with 13 bases between them. Germline CDR1 SGHVS, CDR2 FNYEAQ.

The chain recombines TRBV6-5 with TRBJ2-7; 7 bases are shared with TRBD2. Germline V gene sequence: CDR1 MNHEY, CDR2 SVGAGI. This CDR3 region has 14 residues. Losses at the gene ends were 5 bases for V and 2 bases for J; bases not matched to a gene: 6. CDR3 amino acids: CASSHRLAAYEQYF. CDR3 DNA sequence: TGTGCCAGCAGTCATCGACTAGCCGCCTACGAGCAGTACTTC.

V is TRBV28 and J is TRBJ2-7, with D possibly TRBD1 on 6 matching bases. V was cut by 5 bases and J by 2 bases, with 13 bases left in between. Germline V CDR1 and CDR2: MDHEN, SYDVKM. The CDR3 is 14 amino acids. The CDR3 spells CASSRPGQPYEQYF. CDR3 nucleotide sequence: TGTGCCAGCAGTCGCCCGGGACAACCCTACGAGCAGTACTTC.

This chain uses TRBV27 with TRBJ1-2; TRBD1 matches 10 bases. The CDR3 extends over 16 amino acids. The trim removed 5 bases at V and 1 base at J, leaving 7 bases unmatched. Germline V gene sequence: CDR1 MNHEY, CDR2 SMNVEV (reference sequence). CDR3 in DNA: TGTGCCAGCAGTCTTAGGACAGGGGGGAATAACTATGGCTACACCTTC. The encoded protein is CASSLRTGGNNYGYTF.

The chain joins TRBV9 to TRBJ2-7; unclear D gene. The CDR3 has 13 amino acids. Germline V gene data show CDR1 as SGDLS and CDR2 as YYNGEE. Deletions cut 4 bases from V and 6 bases from J, with 14 bases between. CDR3 loop: CASSNSLSTEQYF. The CDR3 DNA reads as TGTGCCAGCAGCAACAGTTTGAGCACCGAGCAGTACTTC.

The chain links TRBV5-1 to TRBJ1-1; D gene ambiguous. The CDR3 sequence is 14 residues long. V was shortened by 4 bases and J by 5 bases, with 15 bases between the two germline ends. CDR1 SGHRS and CDR2 YFSETQ come from the germline V gene. The CDR3 reads CASSPMKGGTEAFF. The CDR3 DNA is TGCGCCAGCAGCCCTATGAAGGGAGGAACTGAAGCTTTCTTT.

The chain has TRBV5-1 and TRBJ1-3; D not certain. Germline V CDR1 and CDR2: SGHRS, YFSETQ. V lost 4 bases and J lost 0, with 8 bases in between. The CDR3 loop spans 14 amino acids. The CDR3 DNA reads TGCGCCAGCAGCATGGACTTCTCTGGAAACACCATATATTTT. Translated, it gives CASSMDFSGNTIYF.

The J gene is TRBJ2-2, the V gene TRBV7-7; 7 nucleotides match TRBD2. Germline V gene sequence: CDR1 SSHAT, CDR2 FNYEAQ (reference sequence). This CDR3 has 14 amino acids. With 5 bases clipped from V and 7 bases from J, the junction kept 7 bases outside the gene matches. The CDR3 sequence is CASSPTSGVGELFF. The CDR3 DNA follows: TGTGCCAGCAGCCCCACAAGCGGGGTCGGGGAGCTGTTTTTT.

The rearrangement links TRBV28 to TRBJ2-3; D gene ambiguous. V lost 6 bases and J 0 bases, leaving 10 bases between the germline ends. The CDR3 runs 14 residues. CDR1 is MDHEN and CDR2 is SYDVKM in the germline V gene. The CDR3 loop is CASSGLTSTDTQYF. CDR3 nucleotide sequence: TGTGCCAGCAGCGGGTTAACTAGCACAGATACGCAGTATTTT.